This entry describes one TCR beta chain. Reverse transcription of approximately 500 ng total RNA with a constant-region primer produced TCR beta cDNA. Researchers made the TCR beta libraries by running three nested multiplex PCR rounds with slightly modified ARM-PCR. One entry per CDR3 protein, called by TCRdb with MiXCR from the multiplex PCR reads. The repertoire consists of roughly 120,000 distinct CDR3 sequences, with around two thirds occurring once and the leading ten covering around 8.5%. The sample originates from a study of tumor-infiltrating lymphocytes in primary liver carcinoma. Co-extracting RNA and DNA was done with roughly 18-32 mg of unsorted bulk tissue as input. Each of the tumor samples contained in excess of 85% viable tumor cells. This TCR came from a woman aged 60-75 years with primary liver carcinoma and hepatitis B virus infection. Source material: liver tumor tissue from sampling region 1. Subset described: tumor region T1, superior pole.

CDR3: CASSSPWDRGQYGNTIYF. In DNA, the CDR3 is TGTGCCAGCAGCTCGCCTTGGGACAGGGGGCAATATGGAAACACCATATATTTT. V gene TRBV7-9 combines with J gene TRBJ1-3, with 12 positions matching TRBD1. There are 18 residues in the CDR3. V shed 4 bases and J 3 bases; nucleotides not matched to a gene: 10. Germline-derived CDR1 and CDR2 are SEHNR and FQNEAQ (reference sequence).